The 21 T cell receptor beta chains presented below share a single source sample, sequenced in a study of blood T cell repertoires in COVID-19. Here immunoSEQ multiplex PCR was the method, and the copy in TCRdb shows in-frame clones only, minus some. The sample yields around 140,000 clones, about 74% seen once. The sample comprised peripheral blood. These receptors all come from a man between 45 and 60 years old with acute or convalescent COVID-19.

The CDR3 bases are TGTGCCAGCAGTGAAGGTCGGACAGATACGCAGTATTTT. Its protein is CASSEGRTDTQYF. V is TRBV6-1 and J is TRBJ2-3; no firm D call. V shed 1 base and J shed 3 bases, with 5 bases lying between them. Per germline, CDR1 MNHNS and CDR2 SASEGT. This CDR3 contains 13 residues.

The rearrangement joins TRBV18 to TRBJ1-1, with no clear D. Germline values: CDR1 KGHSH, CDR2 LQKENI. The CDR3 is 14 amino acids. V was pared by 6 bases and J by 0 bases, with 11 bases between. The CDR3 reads CASSPAQMNTEAFF. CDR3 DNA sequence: TGTGCCAGCTCCCCTGCACAGATGAACACTGAAGCTTTCTTT.

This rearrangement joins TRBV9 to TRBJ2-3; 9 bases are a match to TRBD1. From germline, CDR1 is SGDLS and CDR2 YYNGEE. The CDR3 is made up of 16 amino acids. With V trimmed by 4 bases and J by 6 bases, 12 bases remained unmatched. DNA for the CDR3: TGTGCCAGCAGCCCCAACGCGGGACAGGGTCCCGATACGCAGTATTTT. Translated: CASSPNAGQGPDTQYF. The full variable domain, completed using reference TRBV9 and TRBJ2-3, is DSGVTQTPKHLITATGQRVTLRCSPRSGDLSVYWYQQSLDQGLQFLIQYYNGEERAKGNILERFSAQQFPDLHSELNLSSLELGDSALYFCASSPNAGQGPDTQYFGPGTRLTVL.

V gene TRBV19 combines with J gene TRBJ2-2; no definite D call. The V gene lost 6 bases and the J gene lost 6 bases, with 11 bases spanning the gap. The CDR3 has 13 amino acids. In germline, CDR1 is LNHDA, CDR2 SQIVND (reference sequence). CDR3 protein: CASRSFRAGELFF. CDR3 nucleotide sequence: TGTGCCAGTAGGAGTTTTCGCGCCGGGGAGCTGTTTTTT.

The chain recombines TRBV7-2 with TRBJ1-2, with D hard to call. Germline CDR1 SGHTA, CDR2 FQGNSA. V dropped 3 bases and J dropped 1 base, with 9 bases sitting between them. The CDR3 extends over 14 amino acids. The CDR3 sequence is CASSFSTNNYGYTF. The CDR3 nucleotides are TGTGCCAGCAGCTTTAGCACCAATAACTATGGCTACACCTTC.

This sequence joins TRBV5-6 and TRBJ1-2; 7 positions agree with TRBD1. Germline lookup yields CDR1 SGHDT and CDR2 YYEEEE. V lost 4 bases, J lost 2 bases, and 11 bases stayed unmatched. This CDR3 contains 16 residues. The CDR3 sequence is CASSSVHRGGNYGYTF. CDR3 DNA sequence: TGTGCCAGCAGCAGCGTTCACAGGGGTGGGAACTATGGCTACACCTTC.

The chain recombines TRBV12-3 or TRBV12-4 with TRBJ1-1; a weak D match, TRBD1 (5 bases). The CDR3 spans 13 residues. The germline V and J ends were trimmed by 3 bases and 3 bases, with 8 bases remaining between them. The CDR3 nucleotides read TGTGCCAGCAGTTTGAAGGGGTACACTGAAGCTTTCTTT. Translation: CASSLKGYTEAFF.

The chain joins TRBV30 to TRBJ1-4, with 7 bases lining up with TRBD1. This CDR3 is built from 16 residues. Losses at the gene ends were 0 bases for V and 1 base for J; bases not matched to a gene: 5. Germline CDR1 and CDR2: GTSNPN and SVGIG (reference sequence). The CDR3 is CAWSVAGGRTNEKLFF. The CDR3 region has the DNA TGTGCCTGGAGTGTGGCAGGGGGAAGAACTAATGAAAAACTGTTTTTT.

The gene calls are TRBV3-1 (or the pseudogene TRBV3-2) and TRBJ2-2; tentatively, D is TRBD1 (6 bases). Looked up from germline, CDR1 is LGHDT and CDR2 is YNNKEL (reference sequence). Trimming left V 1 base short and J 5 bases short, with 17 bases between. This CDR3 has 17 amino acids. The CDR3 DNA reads TGTGCCAGCAGCCAAGTTTCGGGCAGGGGTCAGACCGGGGAGCTGTTTTTT. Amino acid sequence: CASSQVSGRGQTGELFF.

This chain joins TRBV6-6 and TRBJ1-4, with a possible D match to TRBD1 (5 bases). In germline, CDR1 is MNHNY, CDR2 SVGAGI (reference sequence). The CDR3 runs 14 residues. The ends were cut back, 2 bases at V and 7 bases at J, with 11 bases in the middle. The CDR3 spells CASSYGGRGEKLFF. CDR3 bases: TGTGCCAGCAGTTACGGGGGGAGGGGTGAAAAACTGTTTTTT.

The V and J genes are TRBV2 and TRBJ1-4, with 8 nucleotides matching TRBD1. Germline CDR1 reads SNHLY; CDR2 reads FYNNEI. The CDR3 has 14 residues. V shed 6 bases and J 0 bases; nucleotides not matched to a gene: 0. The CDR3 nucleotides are TGTGCCAGCAGGGGACAGGCAACTAATGAAAAACTGTTTTTT. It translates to CASRGQATNEKLFF.

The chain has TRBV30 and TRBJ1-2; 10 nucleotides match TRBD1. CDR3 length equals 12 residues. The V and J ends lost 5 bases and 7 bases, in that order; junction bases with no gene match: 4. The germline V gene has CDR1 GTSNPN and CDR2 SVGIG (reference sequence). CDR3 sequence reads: CAWARDRGGYTF. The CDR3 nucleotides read TGTGCCTGGGCCCGGGACAGGGGTGGCTACACCTTC.

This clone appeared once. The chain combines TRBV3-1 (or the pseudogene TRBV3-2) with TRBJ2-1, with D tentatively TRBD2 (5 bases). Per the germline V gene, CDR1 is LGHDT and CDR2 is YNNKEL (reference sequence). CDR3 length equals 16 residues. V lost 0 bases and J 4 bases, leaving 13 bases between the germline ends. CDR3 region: CASSQDTGIEYNEQFF. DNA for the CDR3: TGTGCCAGCAGCCAAGACACCGGGATCGAGTACAATGAGCAGTTCTTC.

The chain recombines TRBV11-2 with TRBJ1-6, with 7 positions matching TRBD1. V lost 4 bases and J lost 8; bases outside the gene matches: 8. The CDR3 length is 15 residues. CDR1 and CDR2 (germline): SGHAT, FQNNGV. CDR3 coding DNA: TGTGCCAGCAGCTCTTTCCGGACAGGAGATTCACCCCTCCACTTT. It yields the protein CASSSFRTGDSPLHF.

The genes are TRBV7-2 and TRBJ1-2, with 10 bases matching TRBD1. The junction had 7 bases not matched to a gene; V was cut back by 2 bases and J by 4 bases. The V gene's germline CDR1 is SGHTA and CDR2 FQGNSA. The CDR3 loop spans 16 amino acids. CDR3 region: CASSLFLGQGSYGYTF. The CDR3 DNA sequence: TGTGCCAGCAGCTTATTCCTGGGACAGGGGAGCTATGGCTACACCTTC.

This chain's CDR3 is CASRELRNTEAFF. CDR3 sequence (DNA): TGTGCCAGCCGCGAGCTCCGAAACACTGAAGCTTTCTTT. This chain joins TRBV12-3 or TRBV12-4 and TRBJ1-1; D gene ambiguous. Deletions cut 8 bases from V and 2 bases from J, with 12 bases between. The CDR3 spans 13 residues.

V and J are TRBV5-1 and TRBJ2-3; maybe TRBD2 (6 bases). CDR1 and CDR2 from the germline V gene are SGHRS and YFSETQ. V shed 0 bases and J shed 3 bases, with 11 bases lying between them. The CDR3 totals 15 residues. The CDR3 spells CASSLGLASTDTQYF. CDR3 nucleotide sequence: TGCGCCAGCAGCTTGGGGCTAGCGAGTACAGATACGCAGTATTTT.

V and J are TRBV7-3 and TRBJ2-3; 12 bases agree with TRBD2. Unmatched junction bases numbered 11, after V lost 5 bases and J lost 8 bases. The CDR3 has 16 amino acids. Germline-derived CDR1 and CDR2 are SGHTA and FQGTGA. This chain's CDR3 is CASSPTTSGGTATQYF. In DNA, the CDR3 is TGTGCCAGCAGCCCGACAACTAGCGGGGGGACTGCTACGCAGTATTTT.

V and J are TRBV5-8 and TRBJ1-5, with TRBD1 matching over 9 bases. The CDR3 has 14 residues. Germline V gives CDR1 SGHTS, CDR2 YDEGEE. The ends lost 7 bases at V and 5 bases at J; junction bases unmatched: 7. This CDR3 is CASQGTGKDQPQHF. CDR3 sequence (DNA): TGTGCCAGCCAGGGGACAGGGAAGGATCAGCCCCAGCATTTT.

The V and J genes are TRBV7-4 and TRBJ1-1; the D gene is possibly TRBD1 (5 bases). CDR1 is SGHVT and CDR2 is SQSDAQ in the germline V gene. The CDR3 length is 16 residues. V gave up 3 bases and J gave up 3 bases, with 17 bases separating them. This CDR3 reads CASSFLSGGGDTEAFF. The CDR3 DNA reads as TGTGCCAGCAGCTTCCTTTCGGGGGGAGGGGACACTGAAGCTTTCTTT.

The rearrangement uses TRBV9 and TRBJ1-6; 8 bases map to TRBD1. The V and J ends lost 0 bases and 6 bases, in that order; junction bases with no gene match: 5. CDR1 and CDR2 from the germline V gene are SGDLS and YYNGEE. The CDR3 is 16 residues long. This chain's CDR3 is CASSVDPGGSNSPLHF. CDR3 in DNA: TGTGCCAGCAGCGTAGACCCAGGGGGCAGTAATTCACCCCTCCACTTT.